This T cell receptor beta chain was found in a study of cytomegalovirus exposure and HLA in healthy donors. Overall study findings and caveats: Later work found most CMV-associated TCR beta chains apparently HLA-restricted. A cluster of highly shared sequence variants was likely a sequencing artifact.

As regards this clone: Its target is not known.

Trimming removed 6 bases from V and 5 bases from J; junction bases left unmatched: 5. The V gene's germline CDR1 is MRHNA and CDR2 SNTAGT. The CDR3 covers 15 residues. In the PCR, 60 Vbeta and 13 Jbeta primers were used. Using immunoSEQ multiplex PCR, the repertoire was profiled, and TCRdb retains in-frame clones only, with some absent. This sample yields approximately 140,000 clones, of which approximately 71% are seen a single time; 3% to 3.5% belongs to the top ten. The chain joins TRBV6-4 to TRBJ2-3, with TRBD2 matching 13 bases. The origin of this receptor is a man aged 40-50 years in good health and CMV-seronegative. Sequencing was performed on PBMCs. Written as DNA, the CDR3 is TGTGCCAGCAGCGGGACTAGCGGGACCGGAGATACGCAGTATTTT. The encoded protein is CASSGTSGTGDTQYF.